The 20 T cell receptor beta chains listed next were all sequenced from one sample in a study of identifying expanded T cells in peripheral blood. Assay used: immunoSEQ multiplex PCR; TCRdb lists only in-frame clones, some missing. Of 80,000 to 90,000 clones listed, about 91% are singletons. The source material was blood. The receptors derive from a person between 18 and 75 years old in good health.

J is TRBJ1-4 and V is TRBV10-2; 9 positions agree with TRBD1. From germline, CDR1 is WSHSY and CDR2 SAAADI. The CDR3 extends over 13 amino acids. Trimming cost V 6 bases and J 5 bases; bases outside gene matches: 1. The CDR3 sequence is CASRGTGNEKLFF. The CDR3 DNA is TGCGCCAGCAGGGGGACAGGGAATGAAAAACTGTTTTTT.

The J gene is TRBJ2-7, the V gene TRBV9; D gene unclear. In germline, CDR1 is SGDLS, CDR2 YYNGEE. Between the trimmed V and J ends, which lost 0 bases and 2 bases, there was a span of 12 bases. The CDR3 covers 15 residues. The CDR3 here is CASSVGSAETYEQYF. In nucleotides, the CDR3 is TGTGCCAGCAGCGTAGGCTCTGCGGAAACCTACGAGCAGTACTTC.

The chain uses TRBV2 and TRBJ2-5; the D is unclear. Trimming stripped 6 bases from V and 5 bases from J, with 7 bases between. The CDR3 totals 11 residues. Germline lookup yields CDR1 SNHLY and CDR2 FYNNEI. CDR3 protein: CASRIVETQYF. The DNA of the CDR3 is TGTGCCAGCAGGATAGTTGAGACCCAGTACTTC.

The chain recombines TRBV9 with TRBJ2-7; tentatively, D is TRBD2 (5 bases). This CDR3 contains 14 residues. V gave up 4 bases and J gave up 2 bases, with 13 bases separating them. Germline V CDR1 and CDR2: SGDLS, YYNGEE. CDR3 loop: CASSSSWETYEQYF. CDR3 bases: TGTGCCAGCAGCAGTAGCTGGGAGACCTACGAGCAGTACTTC.

This clone was picked up a small number of times. The CDR3 loop reads CASLEKGAKGYTF. The CDR3 DNA reads TGTGCCAGCCTCGAAAAGGGGGCTAAGGGCTACACCTTC. This chain joins TRBV6-5 and TRBJ1-2; 7 nucleotides align to TRBD1. Germline V gene lookup returns CDR1 MNHEY and CDR2 SVGAGI. This CDR3 comprises 13 residues. V gave up 8 bases and J gave up 8 bases; unmatched junction bases: 11.

The chain carries TRBV19 and TRBJ1-2, with TRBD1 matching over 10 bases. The CDR3 consists of 14 residues. V gave up 5 bases and J gave up 8 bases; unmatched junction bases: 8. Germline V gene data show CDR1 as LNHDA and CDR2 as SQIVND (reference sequence). CDR3 sequence (DNA): TGTGCCAGTAGTTTGGGACAGGGGATTGGCGGCTACACCTTC. As protein: CASSLGQGIGGYTF.

This chain joins TRBV7-2 and TRBJ2-7; 10 bases agree with TRBD2. CDR3 length: 17 amino acids. Per the germline V gene, CDR1 is SGHTA and CDR2 is FQGNSA. Losses at the gene ends were 0 bases for V and 4 bases for J; bases not matched to a gene: 9. In DNA form, the CDR3 reads TGTGCCAGCAGCTTAGCACCCAGCGGGAGGGGAGGATACGAGCAGTACTTC. The encoded protein is CASSLAPSGRGGYEQYF. Filled out from reference TRBV7-2 and TRBJ2-7, the complete variable domain reads GAGVSQSPSNKVTEKGKDVELRCDPISGHTALYWYRQSLGQGLEFLIYFQGNSAPDKSGLPSDRFSAERTGGSVSTLTIQRTQQEDSAVYLCASSLAPSGRGGYEQYFGPGTRLTVT.

The chain carries TRBV28 and TRBJ1-5; 10 bases align to TRBD1. CDR3 length equals 15 residues. Germline loops: CDR1 MDHEN, CDR2 SYDVKM. V trimming: 6 bases; J trimming: 6 bases; junction bases outside the gene matches: 8. CDR3: CASSPLGTGVQPQHF. In nucleotides, the CDR3 is TGTGCCAGCAGCCCCTTAGGGACAGGGGTTCAGCCCCAGCATTTT.

This chain joins TRBV6-6 and TRBJ2-3; possibly TRBD1 or TRBD2 for D (5 bases each). Trimming took off 7 bases at V and 2 bases at J, with 10 bases between the two ends. The germline V gene has CDR1 MNHNY and CDR2 SVGAGI (reference sequence). The CDR3 has 13 residues. As DNA, the CDR3 is TGTGCCAGCACCCCGGGACCCACAGATACGCAGTATTTT. This codes for CASTPGPTDTQYF.

The gene calls are TRBV7-2 and TRBJ2-3, with 7 positions matching TRBD2. V lost 4 bases and J lost 10; bases outside the gene matches: 2. The CDR3 has 11 amino acids. Looked up from germline, CDR1 is SGHTA and CDR2 is FQGNSA. DNA of the CDR3: TGTGCCAGCAGCTCAGGACTAGCGCAGTATTTT. Residues: CASSSGLAQYF.

The genes are TRBV5-1 and TRBJ2-7, with TRBD1 as a possible D gene (5 bases). The V gene's germline CDR1 is SGHRS and CDR2 YFSETQ. Trimming cost V 3 bases and J 6 bases, with 10 bases left between them. The CDR3 runs to 12 residues. CDR3 amino acids: CASSSGFGEQYF. CDR3 in DNA: TGCGCCAGCAGCTCAGGGTTCGGCGAGCAGTACTTC.

In the case of this clone: A read error may produce the germline difference seen at one junction end. The chain uses TRBV7-7 and TRBJ2-5; a weak D match, TRBD1 (6 bases). The CDR3 spans 12 residues. Germline V gives CDR1 SSHAT, CDR2 FNYEAQ (reference sequence). The DNA of the CDR3 is TGTGCTAGCAGCTTACAGGGAGAGACCCAGTACTTC. Translation: CASSLQGETQYF.

V and J are TRBV10-3 and TRBJ1-5; no reliable D call. Germline CDR1 is ENHRY and CDR2 is SYGVKD. V lost 3 bases to trimming and J lost 2 bases, with 11 bases between them. The CDR3 runs 15 residues. This CDR3 is CAISDMGLGNQPQHF. DNA for the CDR3: TGTGCCATCAGTGACATGGGGTTAGGCAATCAGCCCCAGCATTTT.

The rearrangement links TRBV9 to TRBJ2-1; 8 bases are a match to TRBD2. From germline, CDR1 is SGDLS and CDR2 YYNGEE. There are 16 residues in the CDR3. The V gene end was trimmed by 2 bases and the J gene end by 0 bases; junction bases not matched to a gene: 4. The CDR3 protein is CASSVSSGPSYNEQFF. In nucleotides, the CDR3 is TGTGCCAGCAGCGTGTCTAGCGGGCCCTCCTACAATGAGCAGTTCTTC. The full variable domain, in which reference TRBV9 and TRBJ2-1 provide the parts outside the CDR3, is DSGVTQTPKHLITATGQRVTLRCSPRSGDLSVYWYQQSLDQGLQFLIQYYNGEERAKGNILERFSAQQFPDLHSELNLSSLELGDSALYFCASSVSSGPSYNEQFFGPGTRLTVL.

This chain connects TRBV2 to TRBJ2-4; 12 positions match TRBD2. The CDR3 is 15 amino acids. J lost 1 base, V lost 9 bases, and 4 bases had no gene match. The germline V gene has CDR1 SNHLY and CDR2 FYNNEI. CDR3 amino acids: CASAGLAGAKNIQYF. As DNA, the CDR3 is TGTGCCAGTGCCGGACTAGCGGGGGCCAAAAACATTCAGTACTTC.

Notes on this clone: In the same sample, other DNA sequences code for this CDR3. The V gene is TRBV9, the J gene TRBJ2-3; no definite D call. Germline V gives CDR1 SGDLS, CDR2 YYNGEE. The CDR3 length is 13 residues. V shed 0 bases and J shed 3 bases, with 5 bases lying between them. The CDR3 region has the DNA TGTGCCAGCAGCGTAGTTTTTACAGATACGCAGTATTTT. The encoded protein is CASSVVFTDTQYF.

V is TRBV11-3 and J is TRBJ2-7; D perhaps matches TRBD1 (6 bases). CDR1 is SGHNT and CDR2 is YENEEA in the germline V gene. The CDR3 extends over 14 amino acids. V was cut by 4 bases and J by 4 bases, with 14 bases left in between. The DNA of the CDR3 is TGTGCCAGCAGCTGCTCGAGACAGGTATACGAGCAGTACTTC. Its protein product is CASSCSRQVYEQYF.

CDR3 amino acids: CASSLSWGVNTEAFF. DNA for the CDR3: TGTGCCAGCAGCTTATCTTGGGGCGTTAACACTGAAGCTTTCTTT. The chain combines TRBV7-3 with TRBJ1-1, with a weak D call TRBD1 (5 bases). This CDR3 is built from 15 residues. V lost 2 bases and J lost 2, with 12 bases in between. Germline assignment: CDR1 SGHTA and CDR2 FQGTGA.

The CDR3 bases are TGTGCCAGCAGCATCGGGGACATTGGGGGCTACACCTTC. It translates to CASSIGDIGGYTF. This rearrangement joins TRBV5-6 to TRBJ1-2; D might be TRBD1 (6 bases). The CDR3 is made up of 13 amino acids. Germline CDR1 and CDR2: SGHDT and YYEEEE. V was pared by 4 bases and J by 8 bases, with 15 bases between.

The rearrangement joins TRBV7-2 to TRBJ2-2, with D possibly TRBD2 on 5 matching bases. Germline CDR1 and CDR2: SGHTA and FQGNSA. V dropped 5 bases and J dropped 2 bases, with 9 bases sitting between them. CDR3 length equals 14 residues. The CDR3 sequence: CASSPTRNTGELFF. CDR3 bases: TGTGCCAGCAGCCCTACTAGAAACACCGGGGAGCTGTTTTTT.